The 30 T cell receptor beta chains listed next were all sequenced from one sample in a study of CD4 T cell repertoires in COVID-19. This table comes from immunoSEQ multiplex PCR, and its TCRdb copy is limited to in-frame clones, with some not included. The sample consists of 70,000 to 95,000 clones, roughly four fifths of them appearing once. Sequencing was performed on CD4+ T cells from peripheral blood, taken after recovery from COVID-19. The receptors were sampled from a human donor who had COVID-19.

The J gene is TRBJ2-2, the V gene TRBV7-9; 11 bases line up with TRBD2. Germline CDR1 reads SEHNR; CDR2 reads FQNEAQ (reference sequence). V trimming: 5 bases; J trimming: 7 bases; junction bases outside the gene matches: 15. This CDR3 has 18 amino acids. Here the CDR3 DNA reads TGTGCCAGCAGCCTGCCGCCACGACTAGCGGGGCTCCGCGGGGAGCTGTTTTTT. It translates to CASSLPPRLAGLRGELFF. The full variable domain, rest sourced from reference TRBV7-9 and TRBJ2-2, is DTGVSQNPRHKITKRGQNVTFRCDPISEHNRLYWYRQTLGQGPEFLTYFQNEAQLEKSRLLSDRFSAERPKGSFSTLEIQRTEQGDSAMYLCASSLPPRLAGLRGELFFGEGSRLTVL.

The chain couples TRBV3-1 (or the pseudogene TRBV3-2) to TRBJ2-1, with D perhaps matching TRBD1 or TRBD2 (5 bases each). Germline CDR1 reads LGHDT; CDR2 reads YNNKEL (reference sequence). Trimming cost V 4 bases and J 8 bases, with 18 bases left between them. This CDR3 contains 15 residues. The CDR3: CASSPTGTFNYEQFF. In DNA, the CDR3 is TGTGCCAGCAGCCCGACTGGGACGTTCAACTATGAGCAGTTCTTC.

The DNA for the CDR3 is TGCAGCGCCTGGGGACAGATGAACACTGAAGCTTTCTTT. Its protein is CSAWGQMNTEAFF. The chain employs TRBV29-1 and TRBJ1-1; 7 bases align to TRBD1. Trimming cost V 7 bases and J 0 bases; bases outside gene matches: 5. The length of the CDR3 is 13 residues. CDR1 and CDR2 (germline): SQVTM, ANQGSEA.

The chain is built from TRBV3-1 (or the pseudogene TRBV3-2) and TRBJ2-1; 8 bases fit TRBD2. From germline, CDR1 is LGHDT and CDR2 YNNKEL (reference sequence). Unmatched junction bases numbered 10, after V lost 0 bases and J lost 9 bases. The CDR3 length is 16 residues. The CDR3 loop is CASSQEYAREVAEQFF. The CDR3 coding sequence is TGTGCCAGCAGCCAAGAGTACGCGCGGGAGGTGGCTGAGCAGTTCTTC.

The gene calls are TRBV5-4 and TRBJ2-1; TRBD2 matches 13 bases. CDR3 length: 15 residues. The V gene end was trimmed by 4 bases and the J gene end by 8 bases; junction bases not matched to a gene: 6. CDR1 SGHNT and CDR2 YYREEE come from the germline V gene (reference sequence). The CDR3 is CASSPTSGRAHEQFF. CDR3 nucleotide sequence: TGTGCCAGCAGCCCAACTAGCGGGAGGGCCCATGAGCAGTTCTTC. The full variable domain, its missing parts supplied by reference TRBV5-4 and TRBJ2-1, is ETGVTQSPTHLIKTRGQQVTLRCSSQSGHNTVSWYQQALGQGPQFIFQYYREEENGRGNFPPRFSGLQFPNYSSELNVNALELDDSALYLCASSPTSGRAHEQFFGPGTRLTVL.

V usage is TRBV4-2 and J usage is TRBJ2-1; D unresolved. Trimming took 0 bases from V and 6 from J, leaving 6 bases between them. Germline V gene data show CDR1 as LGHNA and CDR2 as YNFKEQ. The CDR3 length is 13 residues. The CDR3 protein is CASSQEWSNEQFF. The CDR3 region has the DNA TGTGCCAGCAGCCAAGAATGGAGCAATGAGCAGTTCTTC.

The CDR3 DNA is TGTGCCACCAGCAGAGATTGGACCACTGAAGCTTTCTTT. This encodes CATSRDWTTEAFF. The chain couples TRBV15 to TRBJ1-1; D uncertain. The CDR3 is 13 residues long. The V gene lost 0 bases and the J gene lost 4 bases, with 6 bases spanning the gap. The V gene's germline CDR1 is LNHNV and CDR2 YYDKDF (reference sequence).

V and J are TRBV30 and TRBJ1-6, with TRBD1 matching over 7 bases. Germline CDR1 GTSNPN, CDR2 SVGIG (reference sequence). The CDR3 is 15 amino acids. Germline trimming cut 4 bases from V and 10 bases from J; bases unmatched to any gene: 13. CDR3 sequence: CAWTLGRGLKSPLHF. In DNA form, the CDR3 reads TGTGCCTGGACCCTGGGAAGGGGGCTGAAGTCACCCCTCCACTTT. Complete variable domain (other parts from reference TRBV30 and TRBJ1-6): SQTIHQWPATLVQPVGSPLSLECTVEGTSNPNLYWYRQAAGRGLQLLFYSVGIGQISSEVPQNLSASRPQDRQFILSSKKLLLSDSGFYLCAWTLGRGLKSPLHFGNGTRLTVT.

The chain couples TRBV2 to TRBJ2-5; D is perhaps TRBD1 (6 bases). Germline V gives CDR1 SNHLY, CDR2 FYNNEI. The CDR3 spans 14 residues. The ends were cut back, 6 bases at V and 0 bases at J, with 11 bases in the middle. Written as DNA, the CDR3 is TGTGCCAGCAGCCTAGACAGGAACCAAGAGACCCAGTACTTC. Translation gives CASSLDRNQETQYF.

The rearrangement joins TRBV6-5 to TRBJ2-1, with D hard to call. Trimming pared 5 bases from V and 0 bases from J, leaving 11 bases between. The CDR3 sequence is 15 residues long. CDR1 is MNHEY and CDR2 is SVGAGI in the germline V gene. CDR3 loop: CASSPLFSSYNEQFF. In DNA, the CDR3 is TGTGCCAGCAGTCCTCTCTTTAGCTCCTACAATGAGCAGTTCTTC.

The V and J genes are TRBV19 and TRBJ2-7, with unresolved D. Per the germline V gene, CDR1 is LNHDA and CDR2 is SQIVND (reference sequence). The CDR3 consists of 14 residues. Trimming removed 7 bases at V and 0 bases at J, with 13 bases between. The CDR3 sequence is CASKVTSSSYEQYF. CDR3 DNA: TGTGCCAGTAAAGTGACCTCTAGCTCCTACGAGCAGTACTTC.

The CDR3 DNA is TGTGCCAGCAGCTTAGGGGGCGGGTCCTACGAGCAGTACTTC. It encodes CASSLGGGSYEQYF. This sequence joins TRBV7-9 and TRBJ2-7; either TRBD1 or TRBD2 may supply D (5 bases each). Between the trimmed V and J ends, which lost 1 base and 1 base, there was a span of 8 bases. The V gene's germline CDR1 is SEHNR and CDR2 FQNEAQ (reference sequence). The CDR3 loop spans 14 amino acids.

The CDR3 sequence is CAISEGNYGYTF. CDR3 coding DNA: TGTGCCATCAGTGAAGGAAACTATGGCTACACCTTC. V gene TRBV10-3 combines with J gene TRBJ1-2; D ambiguous. Trimming stripped 3 bases from V and 2 bases from J, with 4 bases between. Germline V gene sequence: CDR1 ENHRY, CDR2 SYGVKD. The CDR3 loop spans 12 amino acids.

CDR3 in amino acids: CASSSGQGRQYF. Written as DNA, the CDR3 is TGTGCCAGCAGTTCGGGACAGGGGAGGCAGTATTTT. V is TRBV12-3 or TRBV12-4 and J is TRBJ2-3; TRBD1 matches 10 bases. The CDR3 is 12 amino acids. With V trimmed by 4 bases and J by 11 bases, 3 bases remained unmatched.

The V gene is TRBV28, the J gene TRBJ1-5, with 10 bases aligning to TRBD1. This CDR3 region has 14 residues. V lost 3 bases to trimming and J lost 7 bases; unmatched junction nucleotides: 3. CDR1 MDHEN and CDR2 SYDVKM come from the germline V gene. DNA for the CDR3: TGTGCCAGCAGTTTTGGACAGGGGGTCCAGCCCCAGCATTTT. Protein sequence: CASSFGQGVQPQHF. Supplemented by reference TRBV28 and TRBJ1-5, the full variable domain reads DVKVTQSSRYLVKRTGEKVFLECVQDMDHENMFWYRQDPGLGLRLIYFSYDVKMKEKGDIPEGYSVSREKKERFSLILESASTNQTSMYLCASSFGQGVQPQHFGDGTRLSIL.

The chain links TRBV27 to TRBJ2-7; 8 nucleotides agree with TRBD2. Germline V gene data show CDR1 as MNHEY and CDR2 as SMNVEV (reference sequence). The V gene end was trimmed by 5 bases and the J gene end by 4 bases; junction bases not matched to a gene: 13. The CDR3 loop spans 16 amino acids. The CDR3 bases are TGTGCCAGCAGTATCCTCCACCGGGAGGGGCGGTACGAGCAGTACTTC. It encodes CASSILHREGRYEQYF.

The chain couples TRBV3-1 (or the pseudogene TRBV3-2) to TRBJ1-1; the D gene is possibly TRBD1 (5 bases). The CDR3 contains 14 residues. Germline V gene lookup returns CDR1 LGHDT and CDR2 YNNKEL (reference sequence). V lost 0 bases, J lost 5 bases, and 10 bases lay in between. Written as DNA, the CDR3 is TGTGCCAGCAGCCAAGAGCTAGGGGCGACTGAAGCTTTCTTT. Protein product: CASSQELGATEAFF.

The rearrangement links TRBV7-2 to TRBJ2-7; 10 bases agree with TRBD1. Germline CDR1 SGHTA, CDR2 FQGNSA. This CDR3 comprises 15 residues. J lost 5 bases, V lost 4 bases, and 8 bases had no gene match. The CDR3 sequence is CASSSQTGGVDEQYF. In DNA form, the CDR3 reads TGTGCCAGCAGCTCCCAGACAGGGGGCGTGGACGAGCAGTACTTC.

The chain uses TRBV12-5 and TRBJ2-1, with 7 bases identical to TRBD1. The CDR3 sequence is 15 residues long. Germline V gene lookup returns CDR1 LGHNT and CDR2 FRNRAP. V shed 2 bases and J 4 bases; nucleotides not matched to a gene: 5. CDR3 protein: CASGLTGTVYNEQFF. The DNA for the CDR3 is TGTGCTAGTGGTTTGACCGGGACAGTATACAATGAGCAGTTCTTC.

CDR3 residues: CASRTLGTEAFF. The CDR3, as DNA: TGTGCCAGCAGGACGCTGGGGACTGAAGCTTTCTTT. This chain connects TRBV5-6 to TRBJ1-1; unclear D gene. CDR1 is SGHDT, CDR2 YYEEEE, per germline. This CDR3 comprises 12 residues. The V gene lost 5 bases and the J gene lost 5 bases, with 10 bases spanning the gap.

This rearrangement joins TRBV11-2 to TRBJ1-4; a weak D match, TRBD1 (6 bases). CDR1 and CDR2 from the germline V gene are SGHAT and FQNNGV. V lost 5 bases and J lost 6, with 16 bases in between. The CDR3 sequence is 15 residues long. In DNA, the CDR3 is TGTGCCAGCAGCGGTAACAGGGTCCTAGATGAAAAACTGTTTTTT. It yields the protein CASSGNRVLDEKLFF. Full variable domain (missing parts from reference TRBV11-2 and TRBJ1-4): EAGVAQSPRYKIIEKRQSVAFWCNPISGHATLYWYQQILGQGPKLLIQFQNNGVVDDSQLPKDRFSAERLKGVDSTLKIQPAKLEDSAVYLCASSGNRVLDEKLFFGSGTQLSVL.

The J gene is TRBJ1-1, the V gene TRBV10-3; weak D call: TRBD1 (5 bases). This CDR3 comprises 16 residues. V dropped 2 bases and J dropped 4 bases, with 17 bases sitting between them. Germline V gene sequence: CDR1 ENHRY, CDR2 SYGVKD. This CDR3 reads CAISELTRSGGTEAFF. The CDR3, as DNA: TGTGCCATCAGTGAGCTTACCAGGTCGGGGGGCACTGAAGCTTTCTTT.

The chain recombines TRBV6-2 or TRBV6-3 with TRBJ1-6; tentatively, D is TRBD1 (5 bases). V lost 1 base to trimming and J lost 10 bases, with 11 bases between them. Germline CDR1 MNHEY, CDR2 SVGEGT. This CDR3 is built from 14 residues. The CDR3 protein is CASSYLGVRSPLHF. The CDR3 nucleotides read TGTGCCAGCAGTTACTTGGGGGTCCGATCACCCCTCCACTTT.

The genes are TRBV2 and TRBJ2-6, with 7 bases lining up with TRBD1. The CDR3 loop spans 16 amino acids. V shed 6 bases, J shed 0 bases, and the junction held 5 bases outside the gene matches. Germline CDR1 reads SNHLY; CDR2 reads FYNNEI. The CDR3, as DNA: TGTGCCAGCAGGTCGGGACAGAGCTCTGGGGCCAACGTCCTGACTTTC. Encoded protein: CASRSGQSSGANVLTF. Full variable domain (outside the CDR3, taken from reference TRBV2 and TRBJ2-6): EPEVTQTPSHQVTQMGQEVILRCVPISNHLYFYWYRQILGQKVEFLVSFYNNEISEKSEIFDDQFSVERPDGSNFTLKIRSTKLEDSAMYFCASRSGQSSGANVLTFGAGSRLTVL.

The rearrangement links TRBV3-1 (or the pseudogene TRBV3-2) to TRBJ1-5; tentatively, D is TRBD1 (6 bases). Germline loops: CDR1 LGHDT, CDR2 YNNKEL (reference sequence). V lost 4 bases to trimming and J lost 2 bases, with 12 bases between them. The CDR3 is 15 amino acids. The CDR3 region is CASSRGAWGNQPQHF. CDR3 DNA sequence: TGTGCCAGCAGCCGGGGGGCTTGGGGCAATCAGCCCCAGCATTTT.

As DNA, the CDR3 is TGTGCCAGCAGTTCGAACAGGGAGGGTGAAAAACTGTTTTTT. Protein: CASSSNREGEKLFF. The gene calls are TRBV27 and TRBJ1-4, with a tentative D call TRBD1 (6 bases). Germline CDR1 and CDR2: MNHEY and SMNVEV (reference sequence). V was pared by 4 bases and J by 7 bases, with 13 bases between. This CDR3 region has 14 residues.

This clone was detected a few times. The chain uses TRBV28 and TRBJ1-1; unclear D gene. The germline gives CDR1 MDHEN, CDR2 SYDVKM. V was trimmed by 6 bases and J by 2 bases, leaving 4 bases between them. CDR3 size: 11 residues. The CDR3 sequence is CASSHNTEAFF. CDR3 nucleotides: TGTGCCAGCAGCCACAACACTGAAGCTTTCTTT. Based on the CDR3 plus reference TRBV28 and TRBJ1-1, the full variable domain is DVKVTQSSRYLVKRTGEKVFLECVQDMDHENMFWYRQDPGLGLRLIYFSYDVKMKEKGDIPEGYSVSREKKERFSLILESASTNQTSMYLCASSHNTEAFFGQGTRLTVV.

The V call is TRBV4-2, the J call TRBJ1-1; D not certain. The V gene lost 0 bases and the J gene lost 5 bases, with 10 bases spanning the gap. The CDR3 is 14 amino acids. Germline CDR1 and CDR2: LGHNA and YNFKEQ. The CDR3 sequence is CASSQEAAGTEAFF. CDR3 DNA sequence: TGTGCCAGCAGCCAAGAGGCGGCCGGGACTGAAGCTTTCTTT.

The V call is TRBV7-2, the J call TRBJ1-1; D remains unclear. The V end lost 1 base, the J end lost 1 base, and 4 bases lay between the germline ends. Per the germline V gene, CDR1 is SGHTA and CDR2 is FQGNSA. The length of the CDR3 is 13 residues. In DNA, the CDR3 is TGTGCCAGCAGCTTAGTGGAGAACACTGAAGCTTTCTTT. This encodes CASSLVENTEAFF.

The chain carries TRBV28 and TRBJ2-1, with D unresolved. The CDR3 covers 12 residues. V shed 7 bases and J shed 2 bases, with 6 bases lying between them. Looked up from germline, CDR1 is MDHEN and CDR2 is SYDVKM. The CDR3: CASTPTYNEQFF. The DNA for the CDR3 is TGTGCCAGCACGCCAACCTACAATGAGCAGTTCTTC.